The clone carrying this T cell receptor (beta chain) came up once. The V gene end was trimmed by 2 bases and the J gene end by 2 bases; junction bases not matched to a gene: 13. CDR1 and CDR2 (germline): SGHDN, FVKESK. This CDR3 spans 20 amino acids. Assay: immunoSEQ multiplex PCR; the TCRdb copy retains only in-frame clones and omits some. The table lists over 100,000 clones, roughly 88% of them singletons. The data are from a study of blood T cell repertoires in COVID-19. The sample comprised peripheral blood. V and J are TRBV14 and TRBJ2-7; TRBD2 agrees at 15 bases. The sequence came from a woman aged 70-85 years with acute or convalescent COVID-19. The CDR3 region is CASSQFPGLAGGRAAYEQYF. Here the CDR3 DNA reads TGTGCCAGCAGCCAATTCCCGGGACTAGCGGGAGGCCGGGCCGCCTACGAGCAGTACTTC.